This T cell receptor (beta chain) was observed in a study of regulatory T cells in long-lasting Graves disease. Study findings and constraints: Those with persistent Graves' had less TCR diversity than newly diagnosed patients.

On this clonotype: Its antigen is not identified.

The CDR3 totals 16 residues. The V gene end was trimmed by 3 bases and the J gene end by 5 bases; junction bases not matched to a gene: 13. Looked up from germline, CDR1 is LGHNT and CDR2 is FRNRAP. Time point in this sample: newly diagnosed GD, antithyroid drugs for less than 3 months. Scientists built the TCR library using RNA that was extracted from PBMCs. Arm-PCR of CDR3 regions and iRepertoire HTBI primers were the basis on which TCR beta libraries were built. A single record per CDR3 protein comes from TCRdb applying MiXCR to the multiplex PCR reads. The repertoire consists of roughly 500,000 distinct CDR3 sequences, with 12% occurring once and the leading ten covering roughly 8.9%. The data also belong to a second study, concerning T cells in Graves' hyperthyroidism and ophthalmopathy. According to that study: Most thyroid clonotypes that were expanded above 0.001 also turned up in blood.

This TCR derives from a woman in her twenties or thirties with Graves disease. The chain links TRBV12-5 to TRBJ2-7, with TRBD2 matching over 7 bases. This specimen consisted of peripheral blood mononuclear cells (PBMCs), obtained at new diagnosis, from a patient treated with antithyroid drugs. The CDR3 coding sequence is TGTGCTAGTGGTTTTGGCGGGAGTACCCTTTCCCACGAGCAGTACTTC. Its translation is CASGFGGSTLSHEQYF.